These 22 T cell receptor beta chains share one sample of origin, sequenced in a study of blood T cell repertoires in COVID-19. Sequencing was performed with immunoSEQ multiplex PCR; in TCRdb, only in-frame clones are kept and a portion is missing. The sample contains roughly 140,000 clones, 80% to 90% of which appear only once. The specimen was peripheral blood. These receptors were obtained from a human donor in a cohort sampled during active COVID-19.

The chain links TRBV5-1 to TRBJ2-7; TRBD2 is a possible D gene (5 bases). The CDR3 sequence is 15 residues long. V shed 4 bases and J shed 6 bases, with 20 bases lying between them. CDR1 SGHRS and CDR2 YFSETQ come from the germline V gene. In DNA form, the CDR3 reads TGCGCCAGCAGCCGAAATCTGGGAGAGGCTGCCGAGCAGTACTTC. Its translation: CASSRNLGEAAEQYF.

V is TRBV5-1 and J is TRBJ2-7, with 7 bases identical to TRBD1. The CDR3 loop spans 16 amino acids. Germline CDR1 SGHRS, CDR2 YFSETQ. The V segment lost 0 bases and the J segment 4 bases; nucleotides outside the gene matches: 10. Here the CDR3 reads CASSLGSGTVSYEQYF. The CDR3 nucleotides read TGCGCCAGCAGCTTGGGATCGGGGACAGTTTCTTACGAGCAGTACTTC.

This sequence joins TRBV11-3 and TRBJ1-1, with a possible D match to TRBD1 (5 bases). The CDR3 extends over 13 amino acids. V lost 5 bases and J lost 7, with 14 bases in between. CDR1 is SGHNT, CDR2 YENEEA, per germline. The CDR3 here is CASSPDGGGEAFF. For the CDR3, the DNA is TGTGCCAGCAGCCCTGATGGGGGGGGTGAAGCTTTCTTT.

This chain links TRBV2 with TRBJ2-7; 14 bases are shared with TRBD2. Germline V gene data show CDR1 as SNHLY and CDR2 as FYNNEI. This CDR3 contains 13 residues. Trimming took 7 bases from V and 9 from J; bases not matched to a gene: 5. The CDR3 region is CASTGTSGGPQYF. In DNA form, the CDR3 reads TGTGCCAGCACGGGGACTAGCGGGGGACCGCAGTACTTC.

The genes are TRBV12-3 or TRBV12-4 and TRBJ1-2; TRBD1 is a possible D gene (5 bases). V was shortened by 2 bases and J by 4 bases, with 8 bases between the two germline ends. This CDR3 contains 13 residues. The CDR3 reads CASSLTGGYGYTF. CDR3 DNA: TGTGCCAGCAGTTTAACCGGGGGCTATGGCTACACCTTC.

The CDR3 loop is CASTSSGVLQPQHF. DNA of the CDR3: TGTGCCAGTACCAGTTCAGGGGTGCTTCAGCCCCAGCATTTT. The rearrangement uses TRBV19 and TRBJ1-5, with D possibly TRBD1 on 6 matching bases. Trimming shortened V by 7 bases and J by 6 bases, and 16 bases separated the two germline ends. CDR1 and CDR2 from the germline V gene are LNHDA and SQIVND (reference sequence). The length of the CDR3 is 14 residues. Full variable domain (remainder filled in from reference TRBV19 and TRBJ1-5): DGGITQSPKYLFRKEGQNVTLSCEQNLNHDAMYWYRQDPGQGLRLIYYSQIVNDFQKGDIAEGYSVSREKKESFPLTVTSAQKNPTAFYLCASTSSGVLQPQHFGDGTRLSIL.

The chain couples TRBV5-1 to TRBJ2-6; possible D gene TRBD1, 7 bases. With 7 bases removed from V and 0 bases from J, the gap between germline ends came to 11 bases. The germline CDR1 and CDR2 sequences are SGHRS and YFSETQ. The CDR3 covers 15 residues. The CDR3 bases are TGCGCCAGCCGGGGGACAGCCTCTGGGGCCAACGTCCTGACTTTC. It encodes CASRGTASGANVLTF.

This clone was recorded a few times. The V and J genes are TRBV9 and TRBJ1-6, with 7 nucleotides matching TRBD1. CDR1 is SGDLS and CDR2 is YYNGEE in the germline V gene. The CDR3 is 15 residues long. V lost 4 bases, J lost 7 bases, and 8 bases stayed unmatched. CDR3 amino acids: CASSPSGTENSPLHF. CDR3 sequence (DNA): TGTGCCAGCAGCCCGTCCGGGACAGAGAATTCACCCCTCCACTTT.

The genes are TRBV30 and TRBJ1-2, with TRBD1 matching over 9 bases. The CDR3 consists of 15 residues. V trimming: 2 bases; J trimming: 8 bases; junction bases outside the gene matches: 12. CDR1 is GTSNPN and CDR2 is SVGIG in the germline V gene (reference sequence). The CDR3 sequence: CAWSLPGGTGKGYTF. Written as DNA, the CDR3 is TGTGCCTGGAGTCTCCCAGGGGGGACAGGGAAAGGCTACACCTTC.

This clone was recorded at least ten times. This sequence joins TRBV7-9 and TRBJ2-2; no firm D call. Trimming removed 5 bases at V and 0 bases at J, with 7 bases between. CDR1 and CDR2 from the germline V gene are SEHNR and FQNEAQ (reference sequence). There are 14 residues in the CDR3. CDR3 in amino acids: CASSPRANTGELFF. DNA for the CDR3: TGTGCCAGCAGCCCCCGTGCGAACACCGGGGAGCTGTTTTTT. Full variable domain (missing parts from reference TRBV7-9 and TRBJ2-2): DTGVSQNPRHKITKRGQNVTFRCDPISEHNRLYWYRQTLGQGPEFLTYFQNEAQLEKSRLLSDRFSAERPKGSFSTLEIQRTEQGDSAMYLCASSPRANTGELFFGEGSRLTVL.

V usage is TRBV7-2 and J usage is TRBJ2-1, with 9 nucleotides matching TRBD2. J was trimmed by 0 bases and V by 2 bases; bases with no gene match: 2. The CDR3 consists of 16 residues. Per germline, CDR1 SGHTA and CDR2 FQGNSA. CDR3 nucleotides: TGTGCCAGCAGCTTATTAGCGGGGGCCTCCTACAATGAGCAGTTCTTC. It translates to CASSLLAGASYNEQFF.

The V call is TRBV11-2, the J call TRBJ1-1; a weak D match, TRBD1 (5 bases). In germline, CDR1 is SGHAT, CDR2 FQNNGV. V lost 6 bases to trimming and J lost 7 bases, with 15 bases between them. This CDR3 has 13 amino acids. The CDR3 DNA follows: TGTGCCAGCAGATGGGTGGGGGGTGATGAAGCTTTCTTT. Protein sequence: CASRWVGGDEAFF.

V gene TRBV27 combines with J gene TRBJ1-1, with TRBD1 matching over 12 bases. The CDR3 consists of 15 residues. J was trimmed by 7 bases and V by 6 bases; bases with no gene match: 9. Germline V gene data show CDR1 as MNHEY and CDR2 as SMNVEV (reference sequence). CDR3 loop: CASRQGQGALNEAFF. CDR3 sequence (DNA): TGTGCCAGCAGGCAGGGACAGGGGGCGCTGAATGAAGCTTTCTTT.

CDR3 DNA sequence: TGTGCCAGCAGCTTTAACCTAGGACAGGGGTATGCTAACTATGGCTACACCTTC. The encoded protein is CASSFNLGQGYANYGYTF. The genes are TRBV5-4 and TRBJ1-2; 9 positions agree with TRBD1. CDR1 SGHNT and CDR2 YYREEE come from the germline V gene (reference sequence). V shed 2 bases and J 0 bases; nucleotides not matched to a gene: 11. The CDR3 runs 18 residues.

The chain is built from TRBV7-9 and TRBJ2-7, with 7 bases matching TRBD1. The V and J ends lost 3 bases and 2 bases, in that order; junction bases with no gene match: 1. Per germline, CDR1 SEHNR and CDR2 FQNEAQ (reference sequence). This CDR3 is built from 13 residues. The CDR3 protein is CASSFDRAYEQYF. The CDR3 DNA follows: TGTGCCAGCAGCTTTGACAGGGCCTACGAGCAGTACTTC.

The chain couples TRBV11-3 to TRBJ1-4, with 8 bases aligning to TRBD1. Per the germline V gene, CDR1 is SGHNT and CDR2 is YENEEA. The CDR3 totals 15 residues. V shed 2 bases and J 5 bases; nucleotides not matched to a gene: 4. CDR3 residues: CASSLLQGVNEKLFF. CDR3 nucleotide sequence: TGTGCCAGCAGCTTATTACAGGGGGTGAATGAAAAACTGTTTTTT.

The chain combines TRBV12-3 or TRBV12-4 with TRBJ2-3; D is unclear. Trimming removed 6 bases at V and 6 bases at J, with 7 bases between. The CDR3 totals 11 residues. The CDR3 loop reads CASSPLDTQYF. CDR3 nucleotides: TGTGCCAGCAGCCCCCTCGATACGCAGTATTTT.

This chain connects TRBV5-1 to TRBJ2-2, with a possible D match to TRBD2 (5 bases). The CDR3 covers 15 residues. Per germline, CDR1 SGHRS and CDR2 YFSETQ. V was pared by 7 bases and J by 4 bases, with 17 bases between. In nucleotides, the CDR3 is TGCGCCAGCCTCCCCCCCAGCGGAGGCACCGGGGAGCTGTTTTTT. Encoded protein: CASLPPSGGTGELFF.

The chain has TRBV9 and TRBJ2-1; 10 bases fit TRBD2. V trimming: 3 bases; J trimming: 6 bases; junction bases outside the gene matches: 9. Germline-derived CDR1 and CDR2 are SGDLS and YYNGEE. The CDR3 sequence is 16 residues long. The CDR3: CASSARTSGEFNEQFF. The CDR3 DNA sequence: TGTGCCAGCAGCGCCAGAACTAGCGGGGAGTTCAATGAGCAGTTCTTC.

The chain uses TRBV4-1 and TRBJ1-1; 8 nucleotides agree with TRBD1. Per germline, CDR1 MGHRA and CDR2 YSYEKL. The ends lost 6 bases at V and 4 bases at J; junction bases unmatched: 7. The CDR3 spans 14 residues. The CDR3 sequence is CASRHQGAVTEAFF. Here the CDR3 DNA reads TGCGCCAGCAGACACCAGGGGGCTGTCACTGAAGCTTTCTTT.

This clone has only one observation. This chain joins TRBV7-9 and TRBJ1-2; D not resolved. Trimming left V 3 bases short and J 1 base short, with 6 bases between. CDR1 and CDR2 from the germline V gene are SEHNR and FQNEAQ (reference sequence). The CDR3 has 13 residues. CDR3 nucleotide sequence: TGTGCCAGCAGCTTCCCGGGTAACTATGGCTACACCTTC. Translated, it gives CASSFPGNYGYTF.

There are a few counts of this clone. V gene TRBV7-3 combines with J gene TRBJ2-5; D is perhaps TRBD2 (7 bases). Trimming shortened V by 2 bases and J by 1 base, and 11 bases separated the two germline ends. The CDR3 runs to 15 residues. The germline V gene has CDR1 SGHTA and CDR2 FQGTGA. The CDR3 bases are TGTGCCAGCAGCTTAGGCGGGGGCTTCCAAGAGACCCAGTACTTC. Its translation: CASSLGGGFQETQYF.